These 26 T cell receptor beta chains share one sample of origin, sequenced in a study of blood T cell repertoires in COVID-19. Clones were sequenced by immunoSEQ multiplex PCR, and TCRdb holds only the in-frame ones, with some missing. The repertoire has a few hundred thousand clones, around nine tenths of them found once; the top ten carry around 2%. Sequencing was carried out using PBMCs or T cells enriched from blood (not recorded which). The receptors were sampled from a woman in her sixties or seventies in a cohort exposed to, infected with or recovered from COVID-19 (not recorded which).

This clone was picked up a small number of times. The chain carries TRBV27 and TRBJ2-1; tentative D call: TRBD1 (6 bases). The V gene lost 6 bases and the J gene lost 2 bases, with 14 bases spanning the gap. The CDR3 has 15 amino acids. Germline V CDR1 and CDR2: MNHEY, SMNVEV (reference sequence). DNA for the CDR3: TGTGCCAGCAGCCCGACAGGTTCCCCCTACAATGAGCAGTTCTTC. Translation gives CASSPTGSPYNEQFF.

This rearrangement joins TRBV25-1 to TRBJ2-5; D is possibly TRBD1 (6 bases). V was pared by 3 bases and J by 5 bases, with 16 bases between. The CDR3 has 15 residues. CDR1 and CDR2 from the germline V gene are MGHDK and SYGVNS. In DNA, the CDR3 is TGTGCCAGCAGTGATGGGCAGGGGAACTACGAGACCCAGTACTTC. The encoded protein is CASSDGQGNYETQYF.

The chain is built from TRBV7-8 and TRBJ2-1; 7 bases fit TRBD2. Germline trimming cut 5 bases from V and 6 bases from J; bases unmatched to any gene: 13. The CDR3 covers 16 residues. Germline V gene data show CDR1 as SGHVS and CDR2 as FQNEAQ. The CDR3 spells CASSPRTSFDSNEQFF. CDR3 coding DNA: TGTGCCAGCAGCCCGCGGACTAGTTTTGATTCCAATGAGCAGTTCTTC. Looking up the rest from reference TRBV7-8 and TRBJ2-1 gives the full variable domain: GAGVSQSPRYKVAKRGQDVALRCDPISGHVSLFWYQQALGQGPEFLTYFQNEAQLDKSGLPSDRFFAERPEGSVSTLKIQRTQQEDSAVYLCASSPRTSFDSNEQFFGPGTRLTVL.

This rearrangement joins TRBV7-9 to TRBJ2-4; 16 bases fit TRBD2. Unmatched junction bases numbered 4, after V lost 5 bases and J lost 6 bases. The CDR3 length is 16 residues. Germline CDR1 SEHNR, CDR2 FQNEAQ (reference sequence). This CDR3 reads CASSPGLAGGVNIQYF. CDR3 DNA: TGTGCCAGCAGCCCGGGACTAGCGGGAGGGGTAAACATTCAGTACTTC.

The chain employs TRBV7-6 and TRBJ1-3; 7 bases agree with TRBD1. Unmatched junction bases numbered 9, after V lost 4 bases and J lost 0 bases. Germline CDR1 reads SGHVS; CDR2 reads FNYEAQ. The CDR3 sequence is 17 residues long. CDR3 sequence (DNA): TGTGCCAGCAGCTCATTCGGGCAGGGGGTCTCTGGAAACACCATATATTTT. As protein: CASSSFGQGVSGNTIYF. The complete variable domain, with remaining parts taken from reference TRBV7-6 and TRBJ1-3, reads GAGVSQSPRYKVTKRGQDVALRCDPISGHVSLYWYRQALGQGPEFLTYFNYEAQQDKSGLPNDRFSAERPEGSISTLTIQRTEQRDSAMYRCASSSFGQGVSGNTIYFGEGSWLTVV.

The chain employs TRBV2 and TRBJ1-2; D not certain. Trimming pared 6 bases from V and 7 bases from J, leaving 24 bases between. Germline CDR1 and CDR2: SNHLY and FYNNEI. This CDR3 has 16 amino acids. CDR3 nucleotide sequence: TGTGCCAGCAGCGCTCAGGCCCCCCGTTTTGTTGGTGGCTACACCTTC. Its translation: CASSAQAPRFVGGYTF.

This clone was counted between two and nine times. The genes are TRBV28 and TRBJ2-7; TRBD1 might be the D (6 bases). In germline, CDR1 is MDHEN, CDR2 SYDVKM. The V end lost 9 bases, the J end lost 3 bases, and 18 bases lay between the germline ends. The CDR3 consists of 14 residues. The CDR3 nucleotides are TGTGCCAGTACCACAGGGCCCCGATACTACGAGCAGTACTTC. It yields the protein CASTTGPRYYEQYF.

The chain is built from TRBV7-2 and TRBJ2-7; 9 bases match TRBD2. CDR3 length equals 17 residues. The J segment lost 3 bases and the V segment lost 2 bases, leaving 11 bases of the junction unmatched. The germline gives CDR1 SGHTA, CDR2 FQGNSA. CDR3 loop: CASSLQAGGVRSYEQYF. CDR3 coding DNA: TGTGCCAGCAGCTTACAGGCGGGAGGGGTCCGGAGCTACGAGCAGTACTTC. The full variable domain, its missing parts supplied by reference TRBV7-2 and TRBJ2-7, is GAGVSQSPSNKVTEKGKDVELRCDPISGHTALYWYRQSLGQGLEFLIYFQGNSAPDKSGLPSDRFSAERTGGSVSTLTIQRTQQEDSAVYLCASSLQAGGVRSYEQYFGPGTRLTVT.

This chain joins TRBV3-1 (or the pseudogene TRBV3-2) and TRBJ1-2; no firm D call. This CDR3 contains 12 residues. Trimming removed 2 bases from V and 4 bases from J, with 5 bases in between. The germline CDR1 and CDR2 sequences are LGHDT and YNNKEL (reference sequence). This CDR3 reads CASSQNTYGYTF. The CDR3 DNA follows: TGTGCCAGCAGCCAAAACACCTATGGCTACACCTTC.

V and J are TRBV20-1 and TRBJ2-1; a possible D gene is TRBD1 (6 bases). The CDR3 is made up of 11 amino acids. From germline, CDR1 is DFQATT and CDR2 SNEGSKA (reference sequence). Trimming pared 5 bases from V and 8 bases from J, leaving 10 bases between. CDR3 loop: CSALKGDEQFF. The CDR3 nucleotides read TGCAGTGCTTTAAAGGGGGATGAGCAGTTCTTC.

Concerning this clone itself: At the DNA level, this CDR3 is encoded by other sequences in the same sample as well. This chain links TRBV13 with TRBJ2-7, with D unclear. The CDR3 totals 13 residues. V shed 0 bases and J shed 0 bases, with 3 bases lying between them. Germline CDR1 PRHDT, CDR2 FYEKMQ (reference sequence). The CDR3 bases are TGTGCCAGCAGCTTAGGACTCTCCTACGAGCAGTACTTC. Its translation is CASSLGLSYEQYF.

The chain uses TRBV7-2 and TRBJ1-4, with D possibly TRBD1 on 6 matching bases. The CDR3 is made up of 14 amino acids. The germline CDR1 and CDR2 sequences are SGHTA and FQGNSA. Trimming cost V 5 bases and J 4 bases, with 11 bases left between them. The CDR3 nucleotides are TGTGCCAGCAGCCCAGGGGACCTTAATGAAAAACTGTTTTTT. Translation gives CASSPGDLNEKLFF.

This chain links TRBV3-1 (or the pseudogene TRBV3-2) with TRBJ1-2; TRBD1 agrees at 9 bases. The length of the CDR3 is 12 residues. After removal of 10 bases from V and 4 bases from J, the junction contained 4 bases not matched to a gene. The germline V gene encodes CDR1 LGHDT and CDR2 YNNKEL (reference sequence). CDR3 nucleotides: TGTGCCACTGGACAGGGGATCTATGGCTACACCTTC. The encoded protein is CATGQGIYGYTF.

This sequence joins TRBV28 and TRBJ1-4; 7 bases are shared with TRBD1. Germline trimming cut 4 bases from V and 3 bases from J; bases unmatched to any gene: 5. This CDR3 region has 15 residues. Germline CDR1 is MDHEN and CDR2 is SYDVKM. Here the CDR3 reads CASSSGDRANEKLFF. For the CDR3, the DNA is TGTGCCAGCAGTTCTGGCGACAGGGCTAATGAAAAACTGTTTTTT.

The chain recombines TRBV3-1 (or the pseudogene TRBV3-2) with TRBJ2-7; D is unresolved. V shed 2 bases and J shed 6 bases, with 8 bases lying between them. There are 12 residues in the CDR3. The germline V gene has CDR1 LGHDT and CDR2 YNNKEL (reference sequence). CDR3 coding DNA: TGTGCCAGCAGCCAATCTTCCCGCGAGCAGTACTTC. It encodes CASSQSSREQYF.

The chain employs TRBV14 and TRBJ1-3; 7 positions agree with TRBD1. The CDR3 is 16 amino acids. Unmatched junction bases numbered 8, after V lost 2 bases and J lost 4 bases. Germline CDR1 and CDR2: SGHDN and FVKESK. CDR3 protein: CASSQRGGAGGNTIYF. In DNA, the CDR3 is TGTGCCAGCAGCCAAAGAGGGGGCGCCGGCGGAAACACCATATATTTT.

The chain combines TRBV5-4 with TRBJ1-1, with 7 bases identical to TRBD1. From germline, CDR1 is SGHNT and CDR2 YYREEE (reference sequence). The CDR3 has 16 residues. V shed 5 bases and J 0 bases; nucleotides not matched to a gene: 10. CDR3 in amino acids: CASRGHRGSLNTEAFF. The CDR3 region has the DNA TGTGCCAGCAGGGGGCACAGGGGCTCCCTGAACACTGAAGCTTTCTTT.

This sequence joins TRBV7-8 and TRBJ1-6; 7 bases line up with TRBD1. The CDR3 runs 14 residues. The germline V gene encodes CDR1 SGHVS and CDR2 FQNEAQ. After removal of 5 bases from V and 8 bases from J, the junction contained 6 bases not matched to a gene. CDR3 sequence reads: CASSLTGNDSPLHF. The CDR3 DNA reads as TGTGCCAGCAGCCTGACAGGGAATGATTCACCCCTCCACTTT.

The J gene is TRBJ2-3, the V gene TRBV29-1; 8 bases map to TRBD1. Germline V gene lookup returns CDR1 SQVTM and CDR2 ANQGSEA. V lost 3 bases to trimming and J lost 5 bases; unmatched junction nucleotides: 7. CDR3 length: 14 residues. The CDR3 coding sequence is TGCAGCGTTGATCGACAGGGGAGGCGAGATACGCAGTATTTT. It translates to CSVDRQGRRDTQYF.

J is TRBJ1-1 and V is TRBV3-1 (or the pseudogene TRBV3-2), with 11 positions matching TRBD1. Germline CDR1 is LGHDT and CDR2 is YNNKEL (reference sequence). After removal of 1 base from V and 4 bases from J, the junction contained 5 bases not matched to a gene. The CDR3 length is 16 residues. DNA for the CDR3: TGTGCCAGCAGCCAAGGGACAGGGGGCGTCGGCACTGAAGCTTTCTTT. It translates to CASSQGTGGVGTEAFF.

This chain links TRBV7-3 with TRBJ2-1, with D perhaps TRBD2 (5 bases). In germline, CDR1 is SGHTA, CDR2 FQGTGA. The V gene lost 3 bases and the J gene lost 6 bases, with 15 bases spanning the gap. The CDR3 is 15 residues long. The CDR3 coding sequence is TGTGCCAGCAGCTTGGGCGGGCTAGGTTTCAATGAGCAGTTCTTC. Its translation is CASSLGGLGFNEQFF.

The chain has TRBV2 and TRBJ1-4, with 9 bases aligning to TRBD1. The ends lost 5 bases at V and 8 bases at J; junction bases unmatched: 9. Germline CDR1 SNHLY, CDR2 FYNNEI. This CDR3 contains 15 residues. CDR3 sequence (DNA): TGTGCCAGCAGTCGGACAGGGGAACCCTGGGAAAAACTGTTTTTT. Encoded protein: CASSRTGEPWEKLFF. The entire variable domain, with the rest obtained from reference TRBV2 and TRBJ1-4, is as follows: EPEVTQTPSHQVTQMGQEVILRCVPISNHLYFYWYRQILGQKVEFLVSFYNNEISEKSEIFDDQFSVERPDGSNFTLKIRSTKLEDSAMYFCASSRTGEPWEKLFFGSGTQLSVL.

The V and J genes are TRBV30 and TRBJ2-5; D not certain. In germline, CDR1 is GTSNPN, CDR2 SVGIG (reference sequence). This CDR3 comprises 12 residues. V lost 4 bases and J 3 bases, leaving 9 bases between the germline ends. The DNA for the CDR3 is TGTGCCTGGATACCCAGTGAAGAGACCCAGTACTTC. Translating it yields CAWIPSEETQYF. The full variable domain, in which reference TRBV30 and TRBJ2-5 provide the parts outside the CDR3, is SQTIHQWPATLVQPVGSPLSLECTVEGTSNPNLYWYRQAAGRGLQLLFYSVGIGQISSEVPQNLSASRPQDRQFILSSKKLLLSDSGFYLCAWIPSEETQYFGPGTRLLVL.

The J gene is TRBJ1-5, the V gene TRBV15, with 9 bases matching TRBD1. The CDR3 length is 16 residues. Looked up from germline, CDR1 is LNHNV and CDR2 is YYDKDF (reference sequence). V was pared by 3 bases and J by 2 bases, with 5 bases of the junction left unmatched. CDR3 sequence (DNA): TGTGCCACCAGCAGGAAACGGACAGGGGGCAATCAGCCCCAGCATTTT. It specifies CATSRKRTGGNQPQHF.

About this clone itself: Additional DNA sequences in this sample encode the identical CDR3. The gene calls are TRBV7-2 and TRBJ2-5; the D gene is possibly TRBD2 (6 bases). The CDR3 spans 14 residues. The V end lost 3 bases, the J end lost 3 bases, and 11 bases lay between the germline ends. Germline V gene lookup returns CDR1 SGHTA and CDR2 FQGNSA. The CDR3 coding sequence is TGTGCCAGCAGCTTGGAGGGCCGGAAAGAGACCCAGTACTTC. Residues: CASSLEGRKETQYF.

V usage is TRBV28 and J usage is TRBJ2-7; D is possibly TRBD2 (6 bases). The CDR3 is 15 amino acids. Trimming pared 3 bases from V and 1 base from J, leaving 13 bases between. Germline assignment: CDR1 MDHEN and CDR2 SYDVKM. CDR3 nucleotide sequence: TGTGCCAGCAGTTTTATGAGTAGCGGTTCCTACGAGCAGTACTTC. The encoded protein is CASSFMSSGSYEQYF.